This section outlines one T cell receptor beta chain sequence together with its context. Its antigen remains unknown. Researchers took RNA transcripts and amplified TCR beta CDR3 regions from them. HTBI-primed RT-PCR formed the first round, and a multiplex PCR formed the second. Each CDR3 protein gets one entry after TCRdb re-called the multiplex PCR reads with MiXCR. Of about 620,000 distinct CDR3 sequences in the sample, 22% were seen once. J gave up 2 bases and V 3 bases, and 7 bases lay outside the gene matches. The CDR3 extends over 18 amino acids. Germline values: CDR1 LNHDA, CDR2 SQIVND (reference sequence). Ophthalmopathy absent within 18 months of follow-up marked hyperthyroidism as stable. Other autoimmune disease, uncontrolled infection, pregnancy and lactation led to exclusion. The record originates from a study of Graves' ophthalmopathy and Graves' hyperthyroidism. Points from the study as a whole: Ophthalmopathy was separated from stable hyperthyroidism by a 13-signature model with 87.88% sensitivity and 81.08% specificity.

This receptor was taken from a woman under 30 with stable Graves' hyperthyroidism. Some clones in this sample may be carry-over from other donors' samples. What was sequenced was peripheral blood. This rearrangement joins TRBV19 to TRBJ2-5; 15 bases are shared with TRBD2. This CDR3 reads CASSIRTSGGAWQETQYF. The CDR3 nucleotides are TGTGCCAGTAGTATCCGGACTAGCGGGGGGGCGTGGCAAGAGACCCAGTACTTC.